The clone carrying this T cell receptor (beta chain) was found a few times. V lost 0 bases to trimming and J lost 4 bases; unmatched junction nucleotides: 7. The CDR3 sequence is 16 residues long. In germline, CDR1 is SGHKS, CDR2 YYEKEE (reference sequence). This sample is drawn from a study of molecular identifiers for immune sequencing clone quantification. In the study overall: Replicates involved a five-way split of RNA from around 20,000 or 99,000 naive CD8 cells, with sequencing of four.

Naive CD8 libraries came from roughly 20,000 to 1,000,000 sorted cells with 10%, 30% or 50% RNA. Both previously described methods and listed TCR primers were employed to make bulk TCR libraries. From the PCR reads, TCRdb called clonotypes with MiXCR, one entry per CDR3 protein. The sample has about 510,000 distinct CDR3 sequences, over 20% seen once. V usage is TRBV5-5 and J usage is TRBJ2-3; the match to TRBD2 covers 8 bases. The clonotype was recovered from a human donor in good health. Some libraries in this study had Jurkat cell RNA spiked in. The sequenced material came from naive CD8+ T cells from blood, with Jurkat cell RNA spiked in. Noted subset: FACS-sorted CD8+CD4-CCR7+CD45RA+ naive T cells. This chain's CDR3 is CASSLAREGRSDTQYF. CDR3 nucleotide sequence: TGTGCCAGCAGCTTGGCACGGGAGGGCCGTTCAGATACGCAGTATTTT.